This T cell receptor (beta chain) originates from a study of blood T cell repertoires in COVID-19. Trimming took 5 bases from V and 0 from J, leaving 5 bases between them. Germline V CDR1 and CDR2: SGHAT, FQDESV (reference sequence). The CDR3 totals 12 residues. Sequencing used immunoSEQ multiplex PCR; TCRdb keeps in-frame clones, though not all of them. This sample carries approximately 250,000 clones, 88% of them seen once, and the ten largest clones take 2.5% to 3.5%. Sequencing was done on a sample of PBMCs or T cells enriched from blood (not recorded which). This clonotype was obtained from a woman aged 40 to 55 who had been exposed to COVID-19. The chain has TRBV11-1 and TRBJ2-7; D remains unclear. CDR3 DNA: TGTGCCAGCAGCCTAAGCTCCTACGAGCAGTACTTC. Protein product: CASSLSSYEQYF.